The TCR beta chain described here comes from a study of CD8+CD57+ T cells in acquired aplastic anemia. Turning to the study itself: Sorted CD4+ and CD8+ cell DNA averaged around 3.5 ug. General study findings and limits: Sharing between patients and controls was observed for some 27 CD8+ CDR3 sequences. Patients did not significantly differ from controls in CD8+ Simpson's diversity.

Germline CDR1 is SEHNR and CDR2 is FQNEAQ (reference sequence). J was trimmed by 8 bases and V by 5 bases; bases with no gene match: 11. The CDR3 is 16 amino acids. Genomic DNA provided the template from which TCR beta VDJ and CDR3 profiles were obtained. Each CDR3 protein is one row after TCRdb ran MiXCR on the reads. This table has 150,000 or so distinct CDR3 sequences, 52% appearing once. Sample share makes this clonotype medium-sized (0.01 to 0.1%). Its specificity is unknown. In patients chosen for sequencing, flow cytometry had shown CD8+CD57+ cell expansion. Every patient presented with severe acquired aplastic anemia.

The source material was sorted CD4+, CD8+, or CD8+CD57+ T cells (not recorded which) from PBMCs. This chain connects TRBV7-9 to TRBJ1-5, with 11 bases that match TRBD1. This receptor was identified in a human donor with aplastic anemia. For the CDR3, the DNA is TGTGCCAGCAGCCAACAGGACAGGGGGCTAAGAGAGCCCCAGCATTTT. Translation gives CASSQQDRGLREPQHF.